These 21 T cell receptor beta chains were all obtained from the same sample, sequenced in a study of T cell repertoires in cytomegalovirus infection. TCRdb fed the reads into MiXCR, producing one record per CDR3 protein. The data contain under 95,000 distinct CDR3 sequences, about half of them singletons. These receptors have no known antigen. Sequenced here: CD8+ T cells from cultured PBMCs, sampled from culture after CMV antigen stimulation. The receptors stem from a human donor in good health (CMV status not recorded). Some clones in this sample may be carry-over from other donors' samples.

The rearrangement joins TRBV13 to TRBJ2-1; TRBD1 aligns across 7 bases. This CDR3 is 15 amino acids long. Germline lookup yields CDR1 PRHDT and CDR2 FYEKMQ (reference sequence). The V gene end was trimmed by 0 bases and the J gene end by 4 bases; junction bases not matched to a gene: 3. CDR3 sequence reads: CASSLGSGGYNEQFF. CDR3 nucleotide sequence: TGTGCCAGCAGCTTAGGGTCAGGGGGATACAATGAGCAGTTCTTC.

This clonotype occurred many times. The CDR3 DNA reads as TGTGCCAGCAAGCTAGCGGCAAACCAAGAGACCCAGTACTTC. Amino acid sequence: CASKLAANQETQYF. The genes are TRBV7-3 and TRBJ2-5; TRBD2 agrees at 7 bases. V shed 7 bases, J shed 0 bases, and the junction held 5 bases outside the gene matches. The germline gives CDR1 SGHTA, CDR2 FQGTGA. This CDR3 has 14 residues.

The genes are TRBV7-3 and TRBJ2-3; 9 nucleotides line up with TRBD2. The V gene's germline CDR1 is SGHTA and CDR2 FQGTGA. V was pared by 2 bases and J by 3 bases, with 3 bases of the junction left unmatched. This CDR3 spans 15 amino acids. CDR3 region: CASSLAGGQTDTQYF. CDR3 nucleotide sequence: TGTGCCAGCAGCTTAGCGGGGGGGCAAACAGATACGCAGTATTTT.

In this sample, this clonotype turned up a few times. The rearrangement uses TRBV12-3 or TRBV12-4 and TRBJ2-5, with D unresolved. The CDR3 totals 12 residues. V was pared by 6 bases and J by 3 bases, with 8 bases between. The CDR3 here is CASRGLEETQYF. The CDR3 DNA reads TGTGCCAGCAGGGGTCTTGAAGAGACCCAGTACTTC.

The V and J genes are TRBV10-3 and TRBJ2-1; 11 bases are a match to TRBD2. The J segment lost 9 bases and the V segment lost 0 bases, leaving 4 bases of the junction unmatched. The CDR3 length is 15 residues. Germline assignment: CDR1 ENHRY and CDR2 SYGVKD. The CDR3 sequence is CAISESTSGIGEQFF. In nucleotides, the CDR3 is TGTGCCATCAGTGAGTCGACTAGCGGGATAGGTGAGCAGTTCTTC.

The sample holds one count of this clonotype. The chain couples TRBV27 to TRBJ2-7, with D unclear. Germline-derived CDR1 and CDR2 are MNHEY and SMNVEV (reference sequence). V was cut by 5 bases and J by 3 bases, with 11 bases left in between. The CDR3 runs 13 residues. DNA of the CDR3: TGTGCCAGCAGTACCCCGGGCCACTACGAGCAGTACTTC. Its translation is CASSTPGHYEQYF.

This clonotype was observed many times. The rearrangement links TRBV27 to TRBJ2-7, with 8 bases aligning to TRBD2. This CDR3 is 14 amino acids long. Germline assignment: CDR1 MNHEY and CDR2 SMNVEV (reference sequence). V shed 6 bases, J shed 0 bases, and the junction held 4 bases outside the gene matches. CDR3 amino acids: CASSLSGGSYEQYF. DNA for the CDR3: TGTGCCAGCAGCTTGAGCGGGGGCTCCTACGAGCAGTACTTC.

The chain has TRBV7-9 and TRBJ2-7, with 7 bases that match TRBD2. The trim removed 5 bases at V and 0 bases at J, leaving 13 bases unmatched. In germline, CDR1 is SEHNR, CDR2 FQNEAQ (reference sequence). The CDR3 extends over 17 amino acids. CDR3 residues: CASSQSLGRSFSYEQYF. The CDR3 nucleotides are TGTGCCAGCAGCCAATCCCTCGGGAGGTCTTTCTCCTACGAGCAGTACTTC.

The chain employs TRBV27 and TRBJ2-7; D unclear. The germline CDR1 and CDR2 sequences are MNHEY and SMNVEV (reference sequence). The CDR3 runs 13 residues. V lost 0 bases and J lost 2, with 5 bases in between. CDR3 nucleotide sequence: TGTGCCAGCAGTTTATCCGCCGCCTACGAGCAGTACTTC. As protein: CASSLSAAYEQYF.

This chain links TRBV9 with TRBJ2-7; either TRBD1 or TRBD2 may fit D (5 bases each). The germline gives CDR1 SGDLS, CDR2 YYNGEE. The V and J ends lost 7 bases and 0 bases respectively, with 14 bases between them. The length of the CDR3 is 14 residues. The CDR3 sequence: CASSPGTSSYEQYF. CDR3 DNA: TGTGCCAGCTCACCCGGGACCTCCTCCTACGAGCAGTACTTC. Variable domain in full (rest from reference TRBV9 and TRBJ2-7): DSGVTQTPKHLITATGQRVTLRCSPRSGDLSVYWYQQSLDQGLQFLIQYYNGEERAKGNILERFSAQQFPDLHSELNLSSLELGDSALYFCASSPGTSSYEQYFGPGTRLTVT.

This clonotype was recorded a few times. The chain is built from TRBV4-2 and TRBJ2-5; TRBD2 matches at 9 bases. Germline V gene lookup returns CDR1 LGHNA and CDR2 YNFKEQ. Trimming took 0 bases from V and 5 from J; bases not matched to a gene: 7. The CDR3 has 16 residues. The CDR3 sequence is CASSQEAREGYETQYF. The CDR3 DNA is TGTGCCAGCAGCCAAGAGGCGCGGGAGGGCTATGAGACCCAGTACTTC.

The chain carries TRBV9 and TRBJ2-7; D is unclear. This CDR3 comprises 15 residues. Trimming took 0 bases from V and 4 from J, leaving 14 bases between them. Germline-derived CDR1 and CDR2 are SGDLS and YYNGEE. This CDR3 reads CASSVESTPTYEQYF. CDR3 nucleotides: TGTGCCAGCAGCGTAGAAAGTACACCAACTTACGAGCAGTACTTC.

This chain connects TRBV7-8 to TRBJ1-4; 11 bases fit TRBD1. Losses at the gene ends were 5 bases for V and 5 bases for J; bases not matched to a gene: 10. The CDR3 runs to 17 residues. The V gene's germline CDR1 is SGHVS and CDR2 FQNEAQ. CDR3 bases: TGTGCCAGCAGCACTTACCCCCGGGACAGGGGGAATGAAAAACTGTTTTTT. It specifies CASSTYPRDRGNEKLFF.

V usage is TRBV7-8 and J usage is TRBJ2-5; possibly TRBD1 for D (6 bases). Trimming shortened V by 1 base and J by 4 bases, and 13 bases separated the two germline ends. This CDR3 region has 15 residues. Germline CDR1 reads SGHVS; CDR2 reads FQNEAQ. This CDR3 reads CASSLVLGARETQYF. The CDR3 DNA follows: TGTGCCAGCAGCTTAGTCCTGGGGGCTAGAGAGACCCAGTACTTC.

In this sample, this clonotype turned up a few times. This chain joins TRBV11-2 and TRBJ2-1; no clear D gene. The germline gives CDR1 SGHAT, CDR2 FQNNGV. The CDR3 extends over 16 amino acids. Trimming stripped 5 bases from V and 0 bases from J, with 14 bases between. The CDR3 here is CASSTFVGPSYNEQFF. DNA of the CDR3: TGTGCCAGCAGCACCTTTGTGGGTCCCTCCTACAATGAGCAGTTCTTC.

This clonotype was found many times. The chain carries TRBV29-1 and TRBJ1-2; D unresolved. CDR3 length: 13 residues. Germline V gene sequence: CDR1 SQVTM, CDR2 ANQGSEA. V dropped 3 bases and J dropped 6 bases, with 14 bases sitting between them. CDR3 protein: CSVEEPGGNGYTF. CDR3 coding DNA: TGCAGCGTTGAGGAGCCAGGTGGGAATGGCTACACCTTC.

This clonotype is a singleton in its sample. The chain employs TRBV15 and TRBJ2-1; D tentatively fits TRBD1 or TRBD2 (5 bases each). This CDR3 has 15 residues. Trimming took off 7 bases at V and 6 bases at J, with 19 bases between the two ends. CDR1 is LNHNV and CDR2 is YYDKDF in the germline V gene (reference sequence). In DNA form, the CDR3 reads TGTGCCACCAACCGCCCCGGGGCCCCTGGCAATGAGCAGTTCTTC. This gives the protein CATNRPGAPGNEQFF. Full variable domain (outside the CDR3, taken from reference TRBV15 and TRBJ2-1): DAMVIQNPRYQVTQFGKPVTLSCSQTLNHNVMYWYQQKSSQAPKLLFHYYDKDFNNEADTPDNFQSRRPNTSFCFLDIRSPGLGDTAMYLCATNRPGAPGNEQFFGPGTRLTVL.

This chain joins TRBV20-1 and TRBJ2-1; D may be TRBD2 (6 bases). CDR1 DFQATT and CDR2 SNEGSKA come from the germline V gene (reference sequence). V lost 6 bases and J 0 bases, leaving 21 bases between the germline ends. The CDR3 has 17 amino acids. Here the CDR3 reads CSAHMGLSPLSYNEQFF. CDR3 DNA sequence: TGCAGTGCGCACATGGGACTGTCCCCGCTCTCCTACAATGAGCAGTTCTTC.

This sequence joins TRBV10-3 and TRBJ2-5, with 9 nucleotides matching TRBD2. The CDR3 is made up of 16 amino acids. Trimming removed 4 bases from V and 4 bases from J; junction bases left unmatched: 10. Germline CDR1 is ENHRY and CDR2 is SYGVKD. CDR3 sequence: CAISGLGGRALETQYF. In DNA, the CDR3 is TGTGCCATCAGTGGACTCGGCGGGAGGGCCCTAGAGACCCAGTACTTC.

The chain links TRBV5-4 to TRBJ1-4; D is unclear. Deletions cut 4 bases from V and 5 bases from J, with 15 bases between. CDR1 is SGHNT and CDR2 is YYREEE in the germline V gene (reference sequence). This CDR3 spans 15 amino acids. The CDR3 loop reads CASSLPGGENEKLFF. CDR3 coding DNA: TGTGCCAGCAGCCTACCGGGAGGAGAGAATGAAAAACTGTTTTTT.

The rearrangement uses TRBV10-3 and TRBJ2-7, with D possibly matching TRBD1 (6 bases). The CDR3 loop spans 14 amino acids. Germline V lookup: CDR1 ENHRY, CDR2 SYGVKD. The ends were cut back, 2 bases at V and 0 bases at J, with 8 bases in the middle. CDR3 loop: CAISEDRSSYEQYF. For the CDR3, the DNA is TGTGCCATCAGTGAGGACAGGAGCTCCTACGAGCAGTACTTC.